This T cell receptor (beta chain) came from a study of identical twins (dated by TCRdb to 2015 to 2016). Context from the whole study: To test whether fetal clonotypes persist, the study used deep sequencing on TCR alpha and beta repertoires from monozygotic twins, unrelated adults of various ages, and cord blood. To rule out contamination, the twin experiments were replicated at different times with different library preparation protocols.

All donors were healthy Caucasians. Miltenyi CD45RO+ enrichment and human naive T-cell isolation kits were used to isolate memory (CD45RO+) and naive T cells from PBMC. This clonotype has a handful of counts. What this receptor recognizes is not known. Within one base of it there is no much larger clone, and no base qualities were kept. Findings and caveats that apply to the study as a whole: Out-of-frame TCR alpha sharing in monozygotic twins was systematically underestimated by recombination models, whereas sharing between unrelated individuals was in agreement with the recombination models. Zero-insertion analyses could be partly confounded by invariant T cells such as MAIT and iNKT, though diverse VJ usage argued against such confounding for most clonotypes. In beta out-of-frame sequences, excess twin sharing was weaker, because having fewer shared sequences lowered the signal-to-noise ratio. Compared with coincidental sharing between unrelated individuals, out-of-frame TCR alpha sequences shared between twins showed an excess of sequences with low generation probability. Because the same donors could not be followed over many years, the conclusions depended on cross-sectional statistical analysis. Abundant cord blood beta clonotypes had fewer insertions, young adult naive repertoires showed a similar but weaker trend, and memory repertoires showed no such trend.

The CDR3, from cysteine to phenylalanine, totals 15 residues. The sequence is cut down to CDR3 DNA, 45 bases in frame from base 1. Relative to germline, V is 3 bases shorter and J is 3 bases shorter, with 15 bases between their ends. CDR1 and CDR2 are read off the germline V gene as SGHDT and YYEEEE. Library generation was performed with 5' RACE. Sequenced on an Illumina HiSeq 2000. A universal primer binding site was introduced by template switching, and a unique molecular identifier was present in the final cDNA, enabling accurate counting of TCR cDNA molecules. First-strand cDNA for TCR alpha and beta chains was synthesized from specific primers in the conserved constant-segment region. To control for contamination, every cDNA library was double barcoded, receiving both a SMART-Mk sample barcode and Illumina barcodes. TruSeq adapter sequences and Illumina sample barcodes were added in two successive PCR steps. TCR alpha and beta cDNA libraries were sequenced on the Illumina HiSeq platform with custom primers. The authors' analysis ran thus. Unique molecular identifiers were extracted from raw reads with MiGEC, and CDR3 positions were determined with MiXCR. Recombination models were inferred per individual with the repgenHMM and IGoR tools using an EM algorithm. The analysis of shared clonotypes was done with the tcR package in R, with sharing normalized by the product of cloneset sizes. To study raw recombination without the effects of thymic and clonal selection, out-of-frame nonproductive sequences were analyzed. TCRdb redid the processing of the public reads, applying fastp at Q25 and MiXCR, and retained in-frame beta chains. Rows merge per CDR3 protein into single entries with the most common DNA and genes. The V and J calls, along with clone size, are taken from TCRdb and not from the paper's own processing. The table for this sample lists 200,000 to 300,000 distinct CDR3 sequences; about 11% of them were counted only once. Approximately 9.1% of the sample goes to the ten largest clones.

The rearrangement joined TRBV5-6 to TRBJ1-1; the D gene is perhaps TRBD1, from 6 matching bases. This receptor was identified in a man in his forties or fifties in good health. Input material: memory T cells sorted from blood. Explained via the paper, the cell subset or site label denotes: CD45RO+ enriched T cells. In nucleotide form, the sequence is TGTGCCAGCAGCTCCGGACAGCAACTGCACACTGAAGCTTTCTTT. Its protein reads: CASSSGQQLHTEAFF. Outside the CDR3, residues come from the reference TRBV5-6 and TRBJ1-1 proteins, so the full variable domain is: DAGVTQSPTHLIKTRGQQVTLRCSPKSGHDTVSWYQQALGQGPQFIFQYYEEEERQRGNFPDRFSGHQFPNYSSELNVNALLLGDSALYLCASSSGQQLHTEAFFGQGTRLTVV.